Presented here are 27 T cell receptor beta chains from one specimen sequenced in a study of T cell responses to AZD1222 COVID-19 vaccine listed by TCRdb under 2021. In light of the paper, this sample's time point label describes: baseline before first vaccination. Libraries were constructed by the immunoSEQ multiplex PCR assay. Held by TCRdb, this immuneACCESS table contains in-frame sequences only and omits some clones. Under half of the omission traces to an unresolved V gene where checked; the cause of the rest is unknown. Recorded for this sample are 130,000 to 150,000 clones; roughly 91% of them occurred a single time. The ten largest clones represent 1.9% of the sample. The source was peripheral blood, collected on day 0 of AZD1222 vaccination. Receptors originate from an adult in good health.

The chain is built from TRBV6-5 and TRBJ2-3; tentatively, D is TRBD1 (5 bases). Germline V CDR1 and CDR2: MNHEY, SVGAGI. The CDR3 sequence is 15 residues long. The V end was cut by 7 bases, the J end by 0 bases, with 14 bases between. The CDR3 DNA reads as TGTGCCAGCAATGTGGGGCGGCCGAGCACAGATACGCAGTATTTT. Its translation is CASNVGRPSTDTQYF.

V is TRBV7-9 and J is TRBJ1-5; a possible D gene is TRBD1 (6 bases). The V gene's germline CDR1 is SEHNR and CDR2 FQNEAQ (reference sequence). This CDR3 contains 16 residues. V lost 5 bases and J lost 4, with 18 bases in between. The CDR3 bases are TGTGCCAGCAGCCGGGGCACGGGACACCCTAATCAGCCCCAGCATTTT. Protein product: CASSRGTGHPNQPQHF.

The J gene is TRBJ1-2, the V gene TRBV15; 8 bases line up with TRBD1. Unmatched junction bases numbered 10, after V lost 0 bases and J lost 7 bases. The CDR3 runs to 16 residues. The germline V gene encodes CDR1 LNHNV and CDR2 YYDKDF (reference sequence). In DNA, the CDR3 is TGTGCCACCAGCAGAGATTATCAGGGGGCTCATGGTGGCTACACCTTC. Its translation is CATSRDYQGAHGGYTF.

The rearrangement joins TRBV30 to TRBJ2-7; no clear D gene. V was trimmed by 1 base and J by 7 bases, leaving 8 bases between them. The CDR3 totals 11 residues. Germline V gene sequence: CDR1 GTSNPN, CDR2 SVGIG (reference sequence). CDR3 in amino acids: CAWSGGVEQYF. In nucleotides, the CDR3 is TGTGCCTGGAGTGGTGGAGTTGAGCAGTACTTC.

The gene calls are TRBV9 and TRBJ2-7; the D gene is possibly TRBD2 (6 bases). There are 14 residues in the CDR3. Germline V CDR1 and CDR2: SGDLS, YYNGEE. V was clipped by 1 base and J by 0 bases, with 8 bases between them. The CDR3 sequence is CASSVLAASYEQYF. Here the CDR3 DNA reads TGTGCCAGCAGCGTATTAGCGGCCTCCTACGAGCAGTACTTC. Complete variable domain (other parts from reference TRBV9 and TRBJ2-7): DSGVTQTPKHLITATGQRVTLRCSPRSGDLSVYWYQQSLDQGLQFLIQYYNGEERAKGNILERFSAQQFPDLHSELNLSSLELGDSALYFCASSVLAASYEQYFGPGTRLTVT.

The gene calls are TRBV19 and TRBJ2-1, with 9 bases fitting TRBD1. V gave up 7 bases and J gave up 4 bases; unmatched junction bases: 5. The CDR3 is 14 residues long. CDR1 LNHDA and CDR2 SQIVND come from the germline V gene (reference sequence). CDR3 coding DNA: TGTGCCAGTACCTCCGGGACAGGGTACAATGAGCAGTTCTTC. Translating it yields CASTSGTGYNEQFF. Full variable domain (rest looked up from reference TRBV19 and TRBJ2-1): DGGITQSPKYLFRKEGQNVTLSCEQNLNHDAMYWYRQDPGQGLRLIYYSQIVNDFQKGDIAEGYSVSREKKESFPLTVTSAQKNPTAFYLCASTSGTGYNEQFFGPGTRLTVL.

The rearrangement uses TRBV19 and TRBJ1-5; weak D call: TRBD1 (6 bases). Between the trimmed V and J ends, which lost 5 bases and 6 bases, there was a span of 17 bases. This CDR3 has 15 residues. In germline, CDR1 is LNHDA, CDR2 SQIVND (reference sequence). CDR3 in DNA: TGTGCCAGTAGTCCCTCTACAGGGTTCCCTCAGCCCCAGCATTTT. As protein: CASSPSTGFPQPQHF.

This sequence joins TRBV5-1 and TRBJ1-1, with D perhaps matching TRBD1 (6 bases). Germline loops: CDR1 SGHRS, CDR2 YFSETQ. The CDR3 covers 13 residues. Trimming stripped 4 bases from V and 6 bases from J, with 13 bases between. The CDR3 bases are TGCGCCAGCAGCATGGAAGGACAGTCTGAAGCTTTCTTT. Protein: CASSMEGQSEAFF.

This rearrangement joins TRBV30 to TRBJ1-5; 8 nucleotides align to TRBD1. Germline values: CDR1 GTSNPN, CDR2 SVGIG (reference sequence). The CDR3 consists of 12 residues. V trimming: 7 bases; J trimming: 7 bases; junction bases outside the gene matches: 6. The CDR3 nucleotides are TGTGCCTATGACAGGGGACGACAGCCCCAGCATTTT. It yields the protein CAYDRGRQPQHF.

This chain links TRBV5-6 with TRBJ1-1; D not certain. V lost 5 bases and J 0 bases, leaving 11 bases between the germline ends. CDR1 and CDR2 from the germline V gene are SGHDT and YYEEEE. The CDR3 covers 14 residues. The CDR3 is CASSLGLMNTEAFF. In DNA, the CDR3 is TGTGCCAGCAGTCTCGGGCTAATGAACACTGAAGCTTTCTTT. The full variable domain, completed using reference TRBV5-6 and TRBJ1-1, is DAGVTQSPTHLIKTRGQQVTLRCSPKSGHDTVSWYQQALGQGPQFIFQYYEEEERQRGNFPDRFSGHQFPNYSSELNVNALLLGDSALYLCASSLGLMNTEAFFGQGTRLTVV.

The chain joins TRBV3-1 (or the pseudogene TRBV3-2) to TRBJ2-3, with 12 bases fitting TRBD2. Germline V gene lookup returns CDR1 LGHDT and CDR2 YNNKEL (reference sequence). J gave up 3 bases and V 4 bases, and 5 bases lay outside the gene matches. The CDR3 totals 16 residues. This CDR3 reads CASSLGLAGITDTQYF. CDR3 nucleotides: TGTGCCAGCAGCCTCGGACTAGCGGGAATAACAGATACGCAGTATTTT.

The chain is built from TRBV30 and TRBJ2-2; 8 bases are a match to TRBD2. V gave up 4 bases and J gave up 8 bases; unmatched junction bases: 6. The CDR3 runs 13 residues. The V gene's germline CDR1 is GTSNPN and CDR2 SVGIG (reference sequence). DNA for the CDR3: TGTGCCTGGAATTTAGCTAGCGGGGGGGAGCTGTTTTTT. This codes for CAWNLASGGELFF.

The chain recombines TRBV4-1 with TRBJ2-3; 7 bases match TRBD1. This CDR3 region has 13 residues. V lost 4 bases to trimming and J lost 5 bases; unmatched junction nucleotides: 3. Germline CDR1 is MGHRA and CDR2 is YSYEKL. The DNA for the CDR3 is TGCGCCAGCAGCCTACAGGGGAGAGATACGCAGTATTTT. As protein: CASSLQGRDTQYF.

The V and J genes are TRBV27 and TRBJ1-2; 12 positions match TRBD1. The CDR3 runs to 16 residues. V shed 0 bases, J shed 6 bases, and the junction held 5 bases outside the gene matches. Per germline, CDR1 MNHEY and CDR2 SMNVEV (reference sequence). The CDR3 here is CASSLSRGQGANGYTF. The CDR3 DNA follows: TGTGCCAGCAGTTTATCCCGGGGACAGGGGGCGAATGGCTACACCTTC.

The rearrangement links TRBV19 to TRBJ1-2, with D unresolved. Germline values: CDR1 LNHDA, CDR2 SQIVND (reference sequence). V shed 3 bases and J shed 3 bases, with 8 bases lying between them. The CDR3 is made up of 13 amino acids. DNA of the CDR3: TGTGCCAGTAGTATTGCCGGCTACTATGGCTACACCTTC. The encoded protein is CASSIAGYYGYTF.

This rearrangement joins TRBV5-6 to TRBJ1-1, with 8 nucleotides matching TRBD1. This CDR3 has 13 amino acids. J gave up 5 bases and V 4 bases, and 4 bases lay outside the gene matches. The germline V gene has CDR1 SGHDT and CDR2 YYEEEE. CDR3 sequence: CASSPQGGTEAFF. CDR3 bases: TGTGCCAGCAGCCCACAGGGGGGTACTGAAGCTTTCTTT.

This clone was counted only a few times. The gene calls are TRBV19 and TRBJ1-2, with D tentatively TRBD1 (6 bases). This CDR3 is 16 amino acids long. Germline V CDR1 and CDR2: LNHDA, SQIVND (reference sequence). V shed 5 bases and J shed 2 bases, with 18 bases lying between them. CDR3: CASSHNRAGVNYGYTF. The CDR3 region has the DNA TGTGCCAGTAGTCATAACAGGGCTGGAGTGAACTATGGCTACACCTTC.

The genes are TRBV9 and TRBJ1-2; no definite D call. Trimming pared 5 bases from V and 2 bases from J, leaving 10 bases between. The CDR3 is made up of 13 amino acids. CDR1 and CDR2 (germline): SGDLS, YYNGEE. The CDR3 sequence is CASSARGNYGYTF. As DNA, the CDR3 is TGTGCCAGCAGTGCTCGCGGGAACTATGGCTACACCTTC.

The V call is TRBV6-2 or TRBV6-3, the J call TRBJ2-7; D possibly corresponds to TRBD2 (5 bases). This CDR3 is 15 amino acids long. Germline lookup yields CDR1 MNHEY and CDR2 SVGEGT. V was shortened by 5 bases and J by 5 bases, with 19 bases between the two germline ends. CDR3: CASSLGLVGVDEQYF. As DNA, the CDR3 is TGTGCCAGCAGTCTCGGACTCGTTGGTGTTGACGAGCAGTACTTC.

The chain has TRBV30 and TRBJ2-7; 11 bases map to TRBD1. Germline CDR1 GTSNPN, CDR2 SVGIG (reference sequence). The CDR3 loop spans 15 amino acids. J lost 3 bases, V lost 4 bases, and 8 bases had no gene match. CDR3 bases: TGTGCCTGGACCTCCGGGGGGACAGGGGGCTACGAGCAGTACTTC. It specifies CAWTSGGTGGYEQYF. The full variable domain, rest sourced from reference TRBV30 and TRBJ2-7, is SQTIHQWPATLVQPVGSPLSLECTVEGTSNPNLYWYRQAAGRGLQLLFYSVGIGQISSEVPQNLSASRPQDRQFILSSKKLLLSDSGFYLCAWTSGGTGGYEQYFGPGTRLTVT.

This clone was seen once. J is TRBJ1-2 and V is TRBV3-1 (or the pseudogene TRBV3-2), with TRBD1 as a possible D gene (5 bases). V was pared by 0 bases and J by 5 bases, with 10 bases between. CDR1 and CDR2 (germline): LGHDT, YNNKEL (reference sequence). The CDR3 sequence is 14 residues long. CDR3 in DNA: TGTGCCAGCAGCCAAGATCCCCAGGGTTATGGCTACACCTTC. Amino acids: CASSQDPQGYGYTF.

This clone was recorded only once. The chain couples TRBV19 to TRBJ2-2, with TRBD1 matching over 12 bases. After removal of 6 bases from V and 5 bases from J, the junction contained 13 bases not matched to a gene. Germline values: CDR1 LNHDA, CDR2 SQIVND (reference sequence). This CDR3 contains 18 residues. This CDR3 reads CASRPGQGALSETGELFF. DNA of the CDR3: TGTGCCAGTAGACCGGGACAGGGGGCGCTGAGTGAGACCGGGGAGCTGTTTTTT.

This chain uses TRBV10-3 with TRBJ1-3; D is possibly TRBD1 (6 bases). The CDR3 length is 15 residues. Germline V gene sequence: CDR1 ENHRY, CDR2 SYGVKD. Deletions cut 6 bases from V and 0 bases from J, with 12 bases between. Here the CDR3 reads CAIRGGHLSGNTIYF. CDR3 nucleotides: TGTGCCATCAGAGGGGGACACCTCTCTGGAAACACCATATATTTT.

The genes are TRBV3-1 (or the pseudogene TRBV3-2) and TRBJ2-1; 7 positions agree with TRBD1. The CDR3 extends over 15 amino acids. Looked up from germline, CDR1 is LGHDT and CDR2 is YNNKEL (reference sequence). The V and J ends lost 2 bases and 11 bases, in that order; junction bases with no gene match: 12. Here the CDR3 DNA reads TGTGCCAGCAGCCAACGACAGGGTGGGGCAGGGCAGCAGTTCTTC. This encodes CASSQRQGGAGQQFF.

The chain has TRBV7-9 and TRBJ2-5; D possibly corresponds to TRBD2 (5 bases). The CDR3 sequence is 18 residues long. V was pared by 1 base and J by 5 bases, with 23 bases between. Germline loops: CDR1 SEHNR, CDR2 FQNEAQ (reference sequence). The CDR3 DNA is TGTGCCAGCAGCTTAGGAAGTATGGGTTCGGGGTATGGGGAGACCCAGTACTTC. Its translation: CASSLGSMGSGYGETQYF.

The chain is built from TRBV2 and TRBJ2-7; TRBD2 agrees at 7 bases. From germline, CDR1 is SNHLY and CDR2 FYNNEI. V gave up 2 bases and J gave up 6 bases; unmatched junction bases: 10. There are 15 residues in the CDR3. The CDR3 bases are TGTGCCAGCAGTGAAAGGCTAGCGGTTAGGGTCGAGCAGTACTTC. Translation gives CASSERLAVRVEQYF.

This rearrangement joins TRBV6-5 to TRBJ2-7; perhaps TRBD2 as D (6 bases). The germline gives CDR1 MNHEY, CDR2 SVGAGI. The CDR3 extends over 13 amino acids. V was clipped by 2 bases and J by 6 bases, with 11 bases between them. The CDR3 sequence is CASSYAGFGEQYF. DNA of the CDR3: TGTGCCAGCAGTTACGCGGGGTTTGGCGAGCAGTACTTC.